This T cell receptor (beta chain) was recovered during a study of shared clonotypes between healthy human individuals. General study results and limits: Blood was the sole source, and tissue repertoires probably differ.

Produced via immunoSEQ multiplex PCR; TCRdb's table is partial and in-frame only. The repertoire includes roughly 2.5 million clones, 85% to 95% of them detected once, and about 0.13% sits in the top ten. This clone was found once. What it binds is not known. V lost 5 bases, J lost 8 bases, and 5 bases stayed unmatched. Germline loops: CDR1 LNHDA, CDR2 SQIVND (reference sequence). The CDR3 is 13 residues long. Sequenced input: naive CD4+ T cells sorted from blood. Described subset: CD45RA+ positively selected. The sequence came from a man younger than 35 in good health. This rearrangement joins TRBV19 to TRBJ1-4; 7 nucleotides line up with TRBD1. CDR3 sequence: CASSDRDGEKLFF. The DNA for the CDR3 is TGTGCCAGTAGTGACAGGGATGGAGAAAAACTGTTTTTT.